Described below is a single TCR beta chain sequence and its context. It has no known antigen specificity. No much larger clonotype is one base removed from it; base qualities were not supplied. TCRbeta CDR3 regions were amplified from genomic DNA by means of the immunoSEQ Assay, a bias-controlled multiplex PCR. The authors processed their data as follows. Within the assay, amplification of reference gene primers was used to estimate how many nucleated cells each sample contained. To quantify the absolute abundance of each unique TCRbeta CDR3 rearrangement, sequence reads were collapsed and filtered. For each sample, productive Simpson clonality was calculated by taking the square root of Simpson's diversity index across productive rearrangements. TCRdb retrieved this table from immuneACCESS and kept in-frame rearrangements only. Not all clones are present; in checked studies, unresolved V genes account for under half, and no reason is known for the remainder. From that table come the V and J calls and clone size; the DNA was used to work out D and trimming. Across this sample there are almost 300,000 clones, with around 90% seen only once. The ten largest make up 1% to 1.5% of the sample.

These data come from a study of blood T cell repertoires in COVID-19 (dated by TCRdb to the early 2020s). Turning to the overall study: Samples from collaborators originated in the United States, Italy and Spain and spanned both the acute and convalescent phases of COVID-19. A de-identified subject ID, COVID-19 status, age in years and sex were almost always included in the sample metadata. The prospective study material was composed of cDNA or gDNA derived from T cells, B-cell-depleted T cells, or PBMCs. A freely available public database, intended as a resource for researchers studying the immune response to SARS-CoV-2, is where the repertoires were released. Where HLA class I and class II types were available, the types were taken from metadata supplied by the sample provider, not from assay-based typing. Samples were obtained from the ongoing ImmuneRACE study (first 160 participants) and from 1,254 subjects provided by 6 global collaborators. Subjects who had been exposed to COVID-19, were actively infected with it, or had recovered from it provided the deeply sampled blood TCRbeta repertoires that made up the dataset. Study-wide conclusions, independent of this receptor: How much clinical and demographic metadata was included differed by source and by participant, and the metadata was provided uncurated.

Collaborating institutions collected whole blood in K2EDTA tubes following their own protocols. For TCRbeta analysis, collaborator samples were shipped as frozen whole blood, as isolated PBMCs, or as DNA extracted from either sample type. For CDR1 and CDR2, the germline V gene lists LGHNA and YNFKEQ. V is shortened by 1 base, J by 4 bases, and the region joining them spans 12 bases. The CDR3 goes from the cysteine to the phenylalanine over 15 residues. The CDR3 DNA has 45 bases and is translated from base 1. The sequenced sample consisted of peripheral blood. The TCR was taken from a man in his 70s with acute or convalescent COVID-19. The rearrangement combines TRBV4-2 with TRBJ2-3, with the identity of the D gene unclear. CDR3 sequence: CASSQVSENSDTQYF. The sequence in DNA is TGTGCCAGCAGCCAAGTCAGCGAGAACTCAGATACGCAGTATTTT.